This TCR beta chain was profiled in a study of blood T cell repertoires in COVID-19. Study details: Sources were T cells, B-cell-depleted T cells, or PBMCs; the material itself was cDNA or gDNA.

Profiling relied on immunoSEQ multiplex PCR, and the TCRdb table lists in-frame clones only, not all of them. Among tens of thousands of clones, 70% to 85% were seen once, and the ten largest hold approximately 1.9%. The CDR3 has 14 amino acids. Germline V gene lookup returns CDR1 SQVTM and CDR2 ANQGSEA. V lost 6 bases, J lost 2 bases, and 16 bases lay in between. Sequenced: peripheral blood. This receptor was identified in a woman aged 60 to 75 with acute or convalescent COVID-19. V usage is TRBV29-1 and J usage is TRBJ1-1; D is perhaps TRBD1 (5 bases). CDR3 protein: CSVRARMTNTEAFF. The CDR3 nucleotides are TGCAGCGTCAGGGCCCGAATGACCAACACTGAAGCTTTCTTT.